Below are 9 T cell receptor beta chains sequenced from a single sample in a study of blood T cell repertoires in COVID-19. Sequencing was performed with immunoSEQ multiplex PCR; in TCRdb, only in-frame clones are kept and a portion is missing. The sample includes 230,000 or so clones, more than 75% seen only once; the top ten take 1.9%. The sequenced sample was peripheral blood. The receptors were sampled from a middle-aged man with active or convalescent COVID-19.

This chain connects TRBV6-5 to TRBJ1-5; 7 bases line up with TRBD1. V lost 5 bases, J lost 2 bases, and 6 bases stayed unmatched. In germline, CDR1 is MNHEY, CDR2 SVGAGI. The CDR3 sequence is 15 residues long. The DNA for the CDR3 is TGTGCCAGCAGTATGACAGGGATGGGCAATCAGCCCCAGCATTTT. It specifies CASSMTGMGNQPQHF.

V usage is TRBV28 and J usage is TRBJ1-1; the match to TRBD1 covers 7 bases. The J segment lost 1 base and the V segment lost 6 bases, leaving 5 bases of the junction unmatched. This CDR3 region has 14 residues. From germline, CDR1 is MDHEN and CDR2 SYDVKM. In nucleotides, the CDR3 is TGTGCCAGCAGCTTTCGGACAGGGAACACTGAAGCTTTCTTT. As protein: CASSFRTGNTEAFF.

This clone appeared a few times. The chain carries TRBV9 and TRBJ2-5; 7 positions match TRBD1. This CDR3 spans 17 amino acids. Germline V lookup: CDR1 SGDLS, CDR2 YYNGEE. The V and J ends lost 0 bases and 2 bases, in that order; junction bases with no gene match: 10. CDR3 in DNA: TGTGCCAGCAGCGTAGGCGCGTGGGACAGTACTCAAGAGACCCAGTACTTC. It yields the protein CASSVGAWDSTQETQYF.

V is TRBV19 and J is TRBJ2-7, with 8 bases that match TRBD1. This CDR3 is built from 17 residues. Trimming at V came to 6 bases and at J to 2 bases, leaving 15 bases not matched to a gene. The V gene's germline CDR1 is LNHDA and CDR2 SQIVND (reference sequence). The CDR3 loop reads CASSYRGWGAATYEQYF. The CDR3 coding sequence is TGTGCCAGTAGCTACAGGGGGTGGGGAGCGGCTACCTACGAGCAGTACTTC.

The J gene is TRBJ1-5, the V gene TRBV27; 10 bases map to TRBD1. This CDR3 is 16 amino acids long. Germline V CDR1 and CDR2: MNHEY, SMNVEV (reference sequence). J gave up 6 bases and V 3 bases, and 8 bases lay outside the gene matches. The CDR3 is CASSFLGQGGSQPQHF. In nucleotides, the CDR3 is TGTGCCAGCAGTTTCCTTGGACAGGGGGGGAGTCAGCCCCAGCATTTT.

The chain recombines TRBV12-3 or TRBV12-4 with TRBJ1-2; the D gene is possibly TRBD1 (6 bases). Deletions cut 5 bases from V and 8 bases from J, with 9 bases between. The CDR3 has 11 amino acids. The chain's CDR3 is CASSNRVGYTF. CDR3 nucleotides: TGTGCCAGCAGTAACAGGGTCGGCTACACCTTC.

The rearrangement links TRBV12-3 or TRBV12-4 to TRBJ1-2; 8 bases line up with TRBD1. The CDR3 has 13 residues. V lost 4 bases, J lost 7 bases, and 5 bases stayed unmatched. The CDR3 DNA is TGTGCCAGCAGTTCCCAGGGGGCCCTTGGCTACACCTTC. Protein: CASSSQGALGYTF.

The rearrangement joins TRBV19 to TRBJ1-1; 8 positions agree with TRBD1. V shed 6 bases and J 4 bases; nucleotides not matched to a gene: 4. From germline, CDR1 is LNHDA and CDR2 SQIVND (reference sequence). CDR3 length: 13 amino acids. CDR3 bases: TGTGCCAGTAGCTGGACAGGGACCACTGAAGCTTTCTTT. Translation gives CASSWTGTTEAFF.

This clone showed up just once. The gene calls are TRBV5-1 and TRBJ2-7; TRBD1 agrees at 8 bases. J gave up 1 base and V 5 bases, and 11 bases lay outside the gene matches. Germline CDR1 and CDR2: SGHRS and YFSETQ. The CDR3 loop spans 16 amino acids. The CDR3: CASRTQTGVKSYEQYF. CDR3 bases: TGCGCCAGCAGGACACAGACAGGGGTGAAGTCCTACGAGCAGTACTTC.